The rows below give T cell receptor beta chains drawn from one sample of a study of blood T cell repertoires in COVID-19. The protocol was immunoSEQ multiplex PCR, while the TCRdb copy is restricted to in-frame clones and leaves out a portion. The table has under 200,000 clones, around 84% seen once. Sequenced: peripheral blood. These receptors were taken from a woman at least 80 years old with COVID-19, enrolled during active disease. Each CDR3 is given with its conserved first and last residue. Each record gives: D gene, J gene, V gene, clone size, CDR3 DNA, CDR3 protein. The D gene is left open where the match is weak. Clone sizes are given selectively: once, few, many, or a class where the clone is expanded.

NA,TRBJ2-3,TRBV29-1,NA,TGCAGCGTGCAGGGGACAACGACCACAGATACGCAGTATTTT,CSVQGTTTTDTQYF
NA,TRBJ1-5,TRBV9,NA,TGTGCCAGCGGGGAGGGGCAGCGTAGCAATCAGCCCCAGCATTTT,CASGEGQRSNQPQHF
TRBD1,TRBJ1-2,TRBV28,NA,TGTGCCAGCATTCAAGGGGGCTACGGGGGCTACACCTTC,CASIQGGYGGYTF
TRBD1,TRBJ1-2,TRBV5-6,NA,TGTGCCAGCAGCTTCTATTTAAGACAGGGAGAGGACTATGGCTACACCTTC,CASSFYLRQGEDYGYTF
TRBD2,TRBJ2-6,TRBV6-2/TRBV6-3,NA,TGTGCCAGCAGTTGGGGGATAGCGGGAGCTAGTGGGGCCAACGTCCTGACTTTC,CASSWGIAGASGANVLTF
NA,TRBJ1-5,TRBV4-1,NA,TGCGCCAGCAGCCAAGATGTTCGCGGGAATCAGCCCCAGCATTTT,CASSQDVRGNQPQHF
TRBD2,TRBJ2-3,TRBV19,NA,TGTGCCAGTAGTTCCGGGACTAGCGGGAGGGCCGCAGATACGCAGTATTTT,CASSSGTSGRAADTQYF
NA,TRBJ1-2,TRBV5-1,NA,TGCGCCAGCAGCTTGGGAGGGCAGGTCTTCTATGGCTACACCTTC,CASSLGGQVFYGYTF
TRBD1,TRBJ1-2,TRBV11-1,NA,TGTGCCAGCAGCTTAACAGGGGGAGCTGGCTACACCTTC,CASSLTGGAGYTF
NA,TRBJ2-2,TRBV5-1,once,TGCGCCAGCAGCTCTTATGAGGCCACCGGGGAGCTGTTTTTT,CASSSYEATGELFF
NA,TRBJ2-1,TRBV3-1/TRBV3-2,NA,TGTGCCAGCAGCCTTCAACTAAACGGTGAGCAGTTCTTC,CASSLQLNGEQFF
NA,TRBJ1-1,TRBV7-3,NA,TGTGCCAGCAGCTCCGGACAGAACACTGAAGCTTTCTTT,CASSSGQNTEAFF
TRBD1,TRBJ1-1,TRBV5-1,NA,TGCGCCAGCAGCGCCGGGACAGTGAACACTGAAGCTTTCTTT,CASSAGTVNTEAFF
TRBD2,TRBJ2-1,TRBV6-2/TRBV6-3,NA,TGTGCCAGCAGTACTCCGAGCTTGAGAGGGAGGGTCCACAATGAGCAGTTCTTC,CASSTPSLRGRVHNEQFF
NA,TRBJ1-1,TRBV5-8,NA,TGTGCCAGCAGCTTGTTCTCAGGGATTAACACTGAAGCTTTCTTT,CASSLFSGINTEAFF
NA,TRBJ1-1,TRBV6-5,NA,TGTGCCAGCAGTTACCCCAATACTGAAGCTTTCTTT,CASSYPNTEAFF
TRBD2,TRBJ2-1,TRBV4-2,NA,TGTGCCAGCAGCCAGGAAACTAGCGGGAGGACTGATGAGCAGTTCTTC,CASSQETSGRTDEQFF
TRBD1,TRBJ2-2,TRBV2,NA,TGTGCCAGCAGTGAATCGGGGACAGGACTAACCGGGGAGCTGTTTTTT,CASSESGTGLTGELFF
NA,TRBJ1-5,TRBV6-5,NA,TGTGCCAGCAGACCCAGGGCTAGCAATCAGCCCCAGCATTTT,CASRPRASNQPQHF
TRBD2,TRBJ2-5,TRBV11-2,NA,TGTGCCAGCAGCACTGGACTAGCGGGAGTAGAGACCCAGTACTTC,CASSTGLAGVETQYF
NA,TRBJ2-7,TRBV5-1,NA,TGCGCCAGCAGCTTGGGTGGGACTGCCACCTACGAGCAGTACTTC,CASSLGGTATYEQYF
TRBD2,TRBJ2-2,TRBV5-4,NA,TGTGCCAGCAGCTTGTTTAGCGGGAGGAACACCGGGGAGCTGTTTTTT,CASSLFSGRNTGELFF
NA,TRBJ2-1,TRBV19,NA,TGTGCCAGTAGCCCCCCCCTATTCCACAATGAGCAGTTCTTC,CASSPPLFHNEQFF
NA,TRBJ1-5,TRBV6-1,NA,TGTGCCAGCAGTGAAACAGGTACTAATCAGCCCCAGCATTTT,CASSETGTNQPQHF
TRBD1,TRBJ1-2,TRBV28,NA,TGTGCCAGCAGTCTACAGGGGGCGCGGGGCTACACCTTC,CASSLQGARGYTF
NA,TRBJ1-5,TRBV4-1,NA,TGCGCCAGCAGCCAAGTCCCGGGGGTTCAGCCCCAGCATTTT,CASSQVPGVQPQHF
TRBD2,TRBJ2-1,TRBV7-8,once,TGTGCCAGCAAAACTAGCGGGTGGGACAATGAGCAGTTCTTC,CASKTSGWDNEQFF
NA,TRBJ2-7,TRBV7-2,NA,TGTGCCAGCAGCTTACGTGAGGGAAGCGAGCAGTACTTC,CASSLREGSEQYF
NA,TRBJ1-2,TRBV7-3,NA,TGTGCCAGCAGCTTAACGGCCCAGGGGAACTATGGCTACACCTTC,CASSLTAQGNYGYTF
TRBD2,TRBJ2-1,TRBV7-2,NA,TGTGCCAGCAGGGGGGGGAACGAAGGTAATGAGCAGTTCTTC,CASRGGNEGNEQFF
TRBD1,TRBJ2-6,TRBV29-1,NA,TGCAGCGCAGCGGAGACAGGGGCGTTCGTCCTGACTTTC,CSAAETGAFVLTF
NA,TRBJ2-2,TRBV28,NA,TGTGCCAGCAGACCCGTGGGACTGTTGAGCGTATCGGGAACCGGGGAGCTGTTTTTT,CASRPVGLLSVSGTGELFF
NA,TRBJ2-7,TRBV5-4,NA,TGTGCCAGCAGCTCCGTAGCGGCTAAAACCTACGAGCAGTACTTC,CASSSVAAKTYEQYF
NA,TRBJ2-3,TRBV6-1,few,TGTGCCAGCAGTGAGGGGCCTAGTTCAGATACGCAGTATTTT,CASSEGPSSDTQYF
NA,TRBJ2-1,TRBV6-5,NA,TGTGCCGCCCCCGGGGGCAATGAGCAGTTCTTC,CAAPGGNEQFF
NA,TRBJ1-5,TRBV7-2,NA,TGTGCCAGCAGCTTAGCACAGGGTAGCAATCAGCCCCAGCATTTT,CASSLAQGSNQPQHF
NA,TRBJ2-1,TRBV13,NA,TGTGCCAGCAGCTTAGGACTACCCTCCTACAATGAGCAGTTCTTC,CASSLGLPSYNEQFF
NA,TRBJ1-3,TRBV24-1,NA,TGTGCCACCAGTGATTTCAGCTCTGGAAACACCATATATTTT,CATSDFSSGNTIYF
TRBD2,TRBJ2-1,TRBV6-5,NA,TGTGCCAGCAGTTCCACTAGCGGGAGGTTTTACAATGAGCAGTTCTTC,CASSSTSGRFYNEQFF
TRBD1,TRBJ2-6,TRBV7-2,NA,TGTGCCAGCAGCTTAGTAAGGGGGCTGGGGTCTGGGGCCAACGTCCTGACTTTC,CASSLVRGLGSGANVLTF
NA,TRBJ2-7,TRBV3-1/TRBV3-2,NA,TGTGCCAGCAGCCAAGTCGTCTACGAGCAGTACTTC,CASSQVVYEQYF
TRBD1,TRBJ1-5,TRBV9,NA,TGTGCCAGCAGCATGGGACAGGGGAATCAGCCCCAGCATTTT,CASSMGQGNQPQHF
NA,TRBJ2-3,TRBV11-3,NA,TGTGCCAGCAGCTTAGGAGCTAGCACAGATACGCAGTATTTT,CASSLGASTDTQYF
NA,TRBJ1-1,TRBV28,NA,TGTGCCAGCAGTTTGAGGGGGATCACTGAAGCTTTCTTT,CASSLRGITEAFF
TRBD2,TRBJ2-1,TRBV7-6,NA,TGTGCCAGCAGCTTAGGGACTAGCGGGGTAAATGAGCAGTTCTTC,CASSLGTSGVNEQFF
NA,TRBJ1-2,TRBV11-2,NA,TGTGCCAGCAGCTTAGCCGGGGGGTTCAATGGCTACACCTTC,CASSLAGGFNGYTF
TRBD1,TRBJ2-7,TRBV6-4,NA,TGTGCCAGCAGGTTACCGGGACAGGGGAACTACGAGCAGTACTTC,CASRLPGQGNYEQYF
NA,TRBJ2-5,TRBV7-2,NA,TGTGCCAGCAGCTCTAGAATCGGACAAGAGACCCAGTACTTC,CASSSRIGQETQYF
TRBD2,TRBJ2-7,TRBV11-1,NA,TGTGCCAGCAGCTCCGAGCGGGGGTCCTACGAGCAGTACTTC,CASSSERGSYEQYF
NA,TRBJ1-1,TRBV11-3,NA,TGTGCCAGCAGCGTCGGGTTGGGTGAAGCTTTCTTT,CASSVGLGEAFF
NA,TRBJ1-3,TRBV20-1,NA,TGCAGTGCTAGACCAGGAAACACCATATATTTT,CSARPGNTIYF
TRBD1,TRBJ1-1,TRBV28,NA,TGTGCCAGCAGTCCGAGGACAGGTGAAGCTTTCTTT,CASSPRTGEAFF
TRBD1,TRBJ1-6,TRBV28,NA,TGTGCCAGCGATTTCCGGGACAGGGGGTTATCACCCCTCCACTTT,CASDFRDRGLSPLHF